Each of the 27 T cell receptor beta chains below was sequenced from the same sample in a study of shared clonotypes between healthy human individuals. TCRdb's copy holds only in-frame clones and misses some; the assay was immunoSEQ multiplex PCR. The sample lists 950,000 to 1,100,000 clones, about 75% occurring once. The specimen was memory CD4+ T cells sorted from blood. Indicated subset: CD45RA-negative fraction. All receptors derive from a young man in good health.

The V gene is TRBV6-5, the J gene TRBJ1-4; D call uncertain. Germline assignment: CDR1 MNHEY and CDR2 SVGAGI. This CDR3 contains 14 residues. V gave up 3 bases and J gave up 7 bases, with 12 bases separating them. The CDR3 protein is CASSYSGSSEKLFF. CDR3 DNA sequence: TGTGCCAGCAGTTATTCGGGTTCTAGTGAAAAACTGTTTTTT.

The gene calls are TRBV6-4 and TRBJ1-2, with D perhaps TRBD1 (6 bases). CDR3 length: 14 residues. CDR1 MRHNA and CDR2 SNTAGT come from the germline V gene. V shed 4 bases and J shed 4 bases, with 13 bases lying between them. DNA for the CDR3: TGTGCCAGCAGTGCTACAGGGTCCGGCTATGGCTACACCTTC. Translation gives CASSATGSGYGYTF.

V is TRBV19 and J is TRBJ2-1; 7 positions agree with TRBD2. The length of the CDR3 is 15 residues. Germline assignment: CDR1 LNHDA and CDR2 SQIVND (reference sequence). V gave up 1 base and J gave up 7 bases; unmatched junction bases: 7. CDR3 in amino acids: CASSIGGSTGNEQFF. In DNA form, the CDR3 reads TGTGCCAGTAGTATAGGCGGGAGTACGGGTAATGAGCAGTTCTTC.

In its sample, this clone was seen once. V usage is TRBV5-8 and J usage is TRBJ2-5, with 10 bases matching TRBD2. Germline V gene lookup returns CDR1 SGHTS and CDR2 YDEGEE. The length of the CDR3 is 14 residues. J gave up 6 bases and V 10 bases, and 12 bases lay outside the gene matches. CDR3 region: CAGSLAGSVKTQYF. CDR3 sequence (DNA): TGTGCCGGCTCACTAGCGGGAAGTGTAAAGACCCAGTACTTC. Complete variable domain (other parts from reference TRBV5-8 and TRBJ2-5): EAGVTQSPTHLIKTRGQQATLRCSPISGHTSVYWYQQALGLGLQFLLWYDEGEERNRGNFPPRFSGRQFPNYSSELNVNALELEDSALYLCAGSLAGSVKTQYFGPGTRLLVL.

This chain connects TRBV30 to TRBJ2-3; no definite D call. Germline V CDR1 and CDR2: GTSNPN, SVGIG (reference sequence). Trimming shortened V by 2 bases and J by 5 bases, and 14 bases separated the two germline ends. The CDR3 covers 14 residues. As DNA, the CDR3 is TGTGCCTGGAGTAACGTCTCCCCGGGAGATACGCAGTATTTT. As protein: CAWSNVSPGDTQYF.

This clone showed up just a few times. The chain is built from TRBV6-5 and TRBJ1-2; D is unclear. The CDR3 extends over 11 amino acids. Germline CDR1 reads MNHEY; CDR2 reads SVGAGI. V was clipped by 8 bases and J by 1 base, with 5 bases between them. The CDR3 coding sequence is TGTGCCAGCGGGAGTAACTATGGCTACACCTTC. Encoded protein: CASGSNYGYTF.

Only one count was recorded for this clone. This chain uses TRBV5-8 with TRBJ1-1, with 8 bases identical to TRBD1. The germline V gene encodes CDR1 SGHTS and CDR2 YDEGEE. V was clipped by 3 bases and J by 4 bases; unmatched bases: 5. There are 14 residues in the CDR3. As DNA, the CDR3 is TGTGCCAGCAGCTGGCAGGGGGCGGGCACTGAAGCTTTCTTT. Translating gives CASSWQGAGTEAFF.

This clone was recorded a few times. This specimen includes other DNA sequences encoding the same CDR3. The chain couples TRBV2 to TRBJ2-5, with unresolved D. Per the germline V gene, CDR1 is SNHLY and CDR2 is FYNNEI. This CDR3 region has 11 residues. The V end was cut by 5 bases, the J end by 1 base, with 2 bases between. CDR3 nucleotide sequence: TGTGCCAGCAGTCCCCAAGAGACCCAGTACTTC. It yields the protein CASSPQETQYF.

In its sample, this clone was seen a few times. The chain has TRBV5-4 and TRBJ2-3, with 8 bases aligning to TRBD2. The germline V gene encodes CDR1 SGHNT and CDR2 YYREEE (reference sequence). The CDR3 is 16 amino acids. V gave up 4 bases and J gave up 4 bases; unmatched junction bases: 11. CDR3 nucleotide sequence: TGTGCCAGCAGCCCGGGGGTAGCGGGAAGTTCAGATACGCAGTATTTT. It yields the protein CASSPGVAGSSDTQYF.

The chain has TRBV5-4 and TRBJ2-7; D may be TRBD2 (6 bases). The CDR3 runs to 15 residues. Looked up from germline, CDR1 is SGHNT and CDR2 is YYREEE (reference sequence). Trimming cost V 4 bases and J 0 bases, with 14 bases left between them. In nucleotides, the CDR3 is TGTGCCAGCAGCGTGCCCGACGGGAGCTCCTACGAGCAGTACTTC. Its protein product is CASSVPDGSSYEQYF.

The rearrangement joins TRBV7-6 to TRBJ2-2; 7 bases are a match to TRBD1. With V trimmed by 4 bases and J by 2 bases, 7 bases remained unmatched. This CDR3 contains 16 residues. Germline V gene lookup returns CDR1 SGHVS and CDR2 FNYEAQ. CDR3 in DNA: TGTGCCAGCAGCTCCCGGACAGGCCATAACACCGGGGAGCTGTTTTTT. Protein: CASSSRTGHNTGELFF.

This chain links TRBV29-1 with TRBJ2-3; 8 nucleotides align to TRBD2. Germline V gene data show CDR1 as SQVTM and CDR2 as ANQGSEA. The V gene end was trimmed by 6 bases and the J gene end by 4 bases; junction bases not matched to a gene: 6. This CDR3 region has 13 residues. The CDR3 sequence: CSVEGSGADTQYF. DNA for the CDR3: TGCAGCGTCGAGGGTAGCGGGGCAGATACGCAGTATTTT.

V gene TRBV18 combines with J gene TRBJ1-1; perhaps TRBD1 as D (6 bases). CDR3 length equals 16 residues. The germline CDR1 and CDR2 sequences are KGHSH and LQKENI. V shed 1 base and J shed 4 bases, with 16 bases lying between them. The CDR3 spells CASSPRQVGFGTEAFF. In DNA, the CDR3 is TGTGCCAGCTCACCACGACAGGTAGGGTTTGGCACTGAAGCTTTCTTT.

V is TRBV10-3 and J is TRBJ1-4; possibly TRBD1 for D (6 bases). The germline V gene has CDR1 ENHRY and CDR2 SYGVKD. V shed 10 bases and J shed 2 bases, with 11 bases lying between them. The CDR3 totals 13 residues. CDR3 sequence (DNA): TGTGCCACCGGGACAAAGACTAATGAAAAACTGTTTTTT. It translates to CATGTKTNEKLFF.

This clone was seen a single time. The chain is built from TRBV5-6 and TRBJ2-3; D may be TRBD1 (5 bases). Germline CDR1 is SGHDT and CDR2 is YYEEEE. CDR3 length equals 12 residues. V lost 5 bases and J lost 7, with 11 bases in between. CDR3 DNA sequence: TGTGCCAGCAGATACGCAGGGAATACGCAGTATTTT. Protein product: CASRYAGNTQYF.

The chain has TRBV9 and TRBJ1-2; TRBD1 aligns across 10 bases. V lost 4 bases and J lost 7; bases outside the gene matches: 4. The CDR3 has 13 amino acids. CDR1 and CDR2 from the germline V gene are SGDLS and YYNGEE. The CDR3 loop is CASSPGQGLGYTF. The CDR3 bases are TGTGCCAGCAGCCCGGGACAGGGGCTTGGCTACACCTTC. Based on the CDR3 plus reference TRBV9 and TRBJ1-2, the full variable domain is DSGVTQTPKHLITATGQRVTLRCSPRSGDLSVYWYQQSLDQGLQFLIQYYNGEERAKGNILERFSAQQFPDLHSELNLSSLELGDSALYFCASSPGQGLGYTFGSGTRLTVV.

The gene calls are TRBV2 and TRBJ2-1, with 14 bases matching TRBD2. V gave up 7 bases and J gave up 2 bases; unmatched junction bases: 13. This CDR3 has 19 residues. Per the germline V gene, CDR1 is SNHLY and CDR2 is FYNNEI. The chain's CDR3 is CASKVTSGRGGGPYNEQFF. The CDR3 nucleotides read TGTGCCAGCAAGGTGACTAGCGGGAGGGGGGGTGGCCCCTACAATGAGCAGTTCTTC.

The chain uses TRBV5-5 and TRBJ2-7; D not resolved. Germline assignment: CDR1 SGHKS and CDR2 YYEKEE (reference sequence). This CDR3 contains 12 residues. The V and J ends lost 1 base and 2 bases respectively, with 4 bases between them. The CDR3 region is CASSLSTYEQYF. CDR3 nucleotide sequence: TGTGCCAGCAGCTTGTCCACCTACGAGCAGTACTTC.

The CDR3 spells CASSWDFNYEQYF. DNA for the CDR3: TGTGCCAGCAGCTGGGACTTTAACTACGAGCAGTACTTC. The V and J genes are TRBV7-2 and TRBJ2-7; the D gene is possibly TRBD2 (6 bases). CDR3 length equals 13 residues. Germline assignment: CDR1 SGHTA and CDR2 FQGNSA. V lost 4 bases to trimming and J lost 3 bases, with 10 bases between them.

CDR3 loop: CASSSTGASTDTQYF. CDR3 nucleotide sequence: TGCGCCAGCAGTTCGACAGGGGCGTCCACAGATACGCAGTATTTT. The chain is built from TRBV5-1 and TRBJ2-3; 8 bases align to TRBD1. CDR1 and CDR2 (germline): SGHRS, YFSETQ. V was clipped by 5 bases and J by 2 bases; unmatched bases: 7. There are 15 residues in the CDR3. Looking up the rest from reference TRBV5-1 and TRBJ2-3 gives the full variable domain: KAGVTQTPRYLIKTRGQQVTLSCSPISGHRSVSWYQQTPGQGLQFLFEYFSETQRNKGNFPGRFSGRQFSNSRSEMNVSTLELGDSALYLCASSSTGASTDTQYFGPGTRLTVL.

This clone was seen a few times. The chain is built from TRBV5-1 and TRBJ2-2; TRBD1 aligns across 7 bases. The CDR3 has 14 residues. Germline V gives CDR1 SGHRS, CDR2 YFSETQ. J lost 2 bases, V lost 7 bases, and 5 bases had no gene match. The CDR3 sequence: CASGGQQNTGELFF. DNA of the CDR3: TGCGCCAGCGGGGGACAGCAAAACACCGGGGAGCTGTTTTTT.

In this sample, this clone turned up a few times. At the DNA level, this CDR3 is encoded by other sequences in the same sample as well. The chain employs TRBV28 and TRBJ2-1; no reliable D call. Looked up from germline, CDR1 is MDHEN and CDR2 is SYDVKM. V shed 6 bases and J shed 4 bases, with 4 bases lying between them. This CDR3 has 11 residues. For the CDR3, the DNA is TGTGCCAGCAGCAGTTACAATGAGCAGTTCTTC. This sequence encodes CASSSYNEQFF. The variable domain in full, with the rest retrieved from reference TRBV28 and TRBJ2-1, is DVKVTQSSRYLVKRTGEKVFLECVQDMDHENMFWYRQDPGLGLRLIYFSYDVKMKEKGDIPEGYSVSREKKERFSLILESASTNQTSMYLCASSSYNEQFFGPGTRLTVL.

The chain has TRBV11-2 and TRBJ2-5, with 13 bases that match TRBD2. The V gene's germline CDR1 is SGHAT and CDR2 FQNNGV. The CDR3 consists of 19 residues. Trimming removed 6 bases from V and 0 bases from J; junction bases left unmatched: 13. The chain's CDR3 is CASSITLTSGRPHQETQYF. CDR3 DNA sequence: TGTGCCAGCAGTATTACGCTGACTAGCGGGAGGCCCCACCAAGAGACCCAGTACTTC.

There are many counts of this clone. The chain combines TRBV28 with TRBJ2-7; no reliable D call. V lost 3 bases and J lost 2, with 8 bases in between. The CDR3 contains 13 residues. Germline values: CDR1 MDHEN, CDR2 SYDVKM. The DNA of the CDR3 is TGTGCCAGCAGTTTCTCGGACGCCTACGAGCAGTACTTC. Amino acids: CASSFSDAYEQYF.

This clone was counted at least ten times. The gene calls are TRBV27 and TRBJ2-1; D remains unclear. Germline V CDR1 and CDR2: MNHEY, SMNVEV (reference sequence). V lost 6 bases and J lost 2, with 11 bases in between. The CDR3 runs 14 residues. CDR3 DNA: TGTGCCAGCAGCCCGAGAGAGCCCTACAATGAGCAGTTCTTC. Residues: CASSPREPYNEQFF.

The chain is built from TRBV7-8 and TRBJ2-6; D unresolved. The CDR3 extends over 15 amino acids. V gave up 5 bases and J gave up 0 bases, with 8 bases separating them. In germline, CDR1 is SGHVS, CDR2 FQNEAQ. The CDR3 spells CASSLSNSGANVLTF. CDR3 nucleotides: TGTGCCAGCAGCCTTTCAAACTCTGGGGCCAACGTCCTGACTTTC.

This chain's CDR3 is CASSLDVTSGLNEQFF. The CDR3 DNA reads as TGTGCCAGCAGCTTGGATGTGACTAGCGGGTTGAATGAGCAGTTCTTC. The chain is built from TRBV5-4 and TRBJ2-1, with 10 bases lining up with TRBD2. CDR1 and CDR2 (germline): SGHNT, YYREEE (reference sequence). Germline trimming cut 0 bases from V and 7 bases from J; bases unmatched to any gene: 7. The CDR3 runs 16 residues.